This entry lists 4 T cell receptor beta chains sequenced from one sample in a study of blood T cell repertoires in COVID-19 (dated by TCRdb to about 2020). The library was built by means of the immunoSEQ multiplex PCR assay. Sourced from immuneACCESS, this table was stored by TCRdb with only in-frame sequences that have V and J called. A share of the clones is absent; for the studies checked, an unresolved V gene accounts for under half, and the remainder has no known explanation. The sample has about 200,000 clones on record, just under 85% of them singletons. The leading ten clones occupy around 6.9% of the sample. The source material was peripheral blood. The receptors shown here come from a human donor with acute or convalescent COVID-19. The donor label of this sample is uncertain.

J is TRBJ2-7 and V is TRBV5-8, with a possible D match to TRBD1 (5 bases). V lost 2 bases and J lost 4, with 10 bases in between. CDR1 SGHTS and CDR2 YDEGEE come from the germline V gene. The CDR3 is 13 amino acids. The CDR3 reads CASSLQTVYEQYF. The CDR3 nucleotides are TGTGCCAGCAGCTTACAGACAGTATACGAGCAGTACTTC.

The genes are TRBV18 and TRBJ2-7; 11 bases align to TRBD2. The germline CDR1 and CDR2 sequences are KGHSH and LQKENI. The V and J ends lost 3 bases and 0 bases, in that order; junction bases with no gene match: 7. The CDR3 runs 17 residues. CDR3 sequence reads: CASSPQGLAESSYEQYF. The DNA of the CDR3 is TGTGCCAGCTCACCCCAGGGACTAGCGGAGAGCTCCTACGAGCAGTACTTC.

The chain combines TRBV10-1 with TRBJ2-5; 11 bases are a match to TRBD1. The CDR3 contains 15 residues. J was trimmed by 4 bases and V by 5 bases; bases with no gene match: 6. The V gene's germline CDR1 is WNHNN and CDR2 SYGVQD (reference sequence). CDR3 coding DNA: TGCGCCAGCAGTCGGACAGGGGGCAGCGGAGAGACCCAGTACTTC. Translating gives CASSRTGGSGETQYF.

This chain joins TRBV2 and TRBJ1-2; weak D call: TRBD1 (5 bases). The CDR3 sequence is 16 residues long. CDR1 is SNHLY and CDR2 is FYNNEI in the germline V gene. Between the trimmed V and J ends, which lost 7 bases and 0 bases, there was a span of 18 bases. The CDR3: CASTPVGGSTNYGYTF. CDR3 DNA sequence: TGTGCCAGCACCCCAGTGGGGGGTTCAACTAACTATGGCTACACCTTC. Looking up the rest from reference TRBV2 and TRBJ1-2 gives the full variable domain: EPEVTQTPSHQVTQMGQEVILRCVPISNHLYFYWYRQILGQKVEFLVSFYNNEISEKSEIFDDQFSVERPDGSNFTLKIRSTKLEDSAMYFCASTPVGGSTNYGYTFGSGTRLTVV.